This T cell receptor (beta chain) was documented in a study of shared clonotypes between healthy human individuals. Study-wide results and caveats: Clonotypes shared by all four donors outscored non-shared clonotypes in generation probability. Naive CD4 clonotypes overlapped across a handful of donors at approximately 5%.

CD4+ cells yielded CD45RA+ naive and CD45RA-negative memory subsets. About this clone itself: Its antigen is not known.

Some 28,000 T cell genomes (approximately 180 ng DNA) went into each sorted-subset replicate. This table comes from immunoSEQ multiplex PCR, and its TCRdb copy is limited to in-frame clones, with some not included. The data hold 600,000 to 800,000 clones, with approximately 77% observed a single time. Sequencing was carried out using memory CD4+ T cells sorted from blood. The subset denotes: CD45RA-negative fraction. This sequence originates from a woman aged 25 to 39 in good health.

CDR3 residues: CASSPRDIMNTEAFF. In DNA form, the CDR3 reads TGTGCCAGCAGCCCTAGGGACATCATGAACACTGAAGCTTTCTTT. The rearrangement joins TRBV28 to TRBJ1-1, with D perhaps TRBD1 (6 bases). Trimming took off 6 bases at V and 0 bases at J, with 14 bases between the two ends. The CDR3 loop spans 15 amino acids. Germline lookup yields CDR1 MDHEN and CDR2 SYDVKM.